The present T cell receptor beta chain was sequenced within a study of cytomegalovirus exposure and HLA in healthy donors. Method: immunoSEQ multiplex PCR; TCRdb's copy keeps in-frame clones and lacks some. In the table there are some 230,000 clones, 75% to 95% of which are singletons. Germline V gene data show CDR1 as GTSNPN and CDR2 as SVGIG (reference sequence). The CDR3 totals 12 residues. The V end lost 2 bases, the J end lost 5 bases, and 10 bases lay between the germline ends. This clonotype was obtained from a young woman in good health and CMV-seronegative. The sequenced material came from PBMCs. V and J are TRBV30 and TRBJ2-7; TRBD1 might be the D (6 bases). The CDR3 bases are TGTGCCTGGAGTTCTGGGGGCCACGAGCAGTACTTC. It codes for CAWSSGGHEQYF. Combining the CDR3 with reference TRBV30 and TRBJ2-7 gives the whole variable domain SQTIHQWPATLVQPVGSPLSLECTVEGTSNPNLYWYRQAAGRGLQLLFYSVGIGQISSEVPQNLSASRPQDRQFILSSKKLLLSDSGFYLCAWSSGGHEQYFGPGTRLTVT.